Listed below are T cell receptor beta chains from one sample, sequenced in a study of T cell responses to AZD1222 COVID-19 vaccine. Sequenced by immunoSEQ multiplex PCR; TCRdb stores in-frame clones only, minus some. The sample contains around 31,000 clones, approximately 91% of which appear only once. The specimen comprised peripheral blood, sampled on day 0 of AZD1222 vaccination. The receptors derive from an adult in good health. Both conserved end residues are part of each CDR3. D genes are given only for firm matches. Size tells how often a clone was seen (once, few, many) or the class of an expanded clone, and some rows leave it out.

V gene	J gene	D gene	CDR3 length	clone size	CDR3 protein	CDR3 DNA
TRBV2	TRBJ2-3	.	15	.	CASSEAGGGRSTQYF	TGTGCCAGCAGTGAAGCGGGGGGCGGGCGGAGTACGCAGTATTTT
TRBV6-5	TRBJ2-7	TRBD1	16	few	CASSYSMTGGSYEQYF	TGTGCCAGCAGTTACTCGATGACAGGGGGCTCCTACGAGCAGTACTTC
TRBV9	TRBJ1-1	.	13	.	CASSARPDTEAFF	TGTGCCAGCAGCGCTCGGCCCGACACTGAAGCTTTCTTT
TRBV7-9	TRBJ1-5	TRBD1	16	.	CASSFAGQASNQPQHF	TGTGCCAGCAGCTTCGCTGGACAGGCTAGCAATCAGCCCCAGCATTTT
TRBV9	TRBJ2-1	.	14	.	CASSASTTYNEQFF	TGTGCCAGCAGCGCCTCAACCACCTACAATGAGCAGTTCTTC
TRBV6-2/TRBV6-3	TRBJ2-3	TRBD1	19	.	CASSYLPGQGAVSTDTQYF	TGTGCCAGCAGTTACTTGCCGGGACAGGGGGCAGTCAGCACAGATACGCAGTATTTT
TRBV7-2	TRBJ2-3	TRBD2	17	.	CASSSQTSGGAADTQYF	TGTGCCAGCAGCTCGCAGACTAGCGGGGGGGCGGCAGATACGCAGTATTTT
TRBV7-2	TRBJ1-5	.	13	.	CASSRGYGQPQHF	TGTGCCAGCAGCCGGGGGTACGGACAGCCCCAGCATTTT
TRBV14	TRBJ2-1	.	18	.	CASSHAPVGSTLYNEQFF	TGTGCCAGCAGCCACGCGCCGGTAGGGTCGACCTTATACAATGAGCAGTTCTTC
TRBV12-5	TRBJ1-6	TRBD1	14	.	CASGSGTGDSPLHF	TGTGCTAGTGGTTCCGGGACAGGGGATTCACCCCTCCACTTT
TRBV3-1/TRBV3-2	TRBJ2-2	.	17	once	CASSQGRTRHTGGELFF	TGTGCCAGCAGCCAAGGGCGAACCCGCCACACCGGCGGGGAGCTGTTTTTT
TRBV6-5	TRBJ2-4	.	13	.	CASRDPNKNIQYF	TGTGCCAGCAGGGACCCTAACAAAAACATTCAGTACTTC
TRBV29-1	TRBJ1-1	.	12	.	CSGLGGGTEAFF	TGCAGCGGCCTGGGGGGCGGCACTGAAGCTTTCTTT
TRBV5-1	TRBJ1-3	.	16	.	CASSSGTKTSGNTIYF	TGCGCCAGCAGCTCCGGGACAAAGACGTCCGGAAACACCATATATTTT
TRBV10-3	TRBJ1-2	.	13	.	CAISETTNYGYTF	TGTGCCATCAGTGAGACTACGAACTATGGCTACACCTTC
TRBV5-1	TRBJ2-5	TRBD2	17	.	CASSPRVAGGRQETQYF	TGCGCCAGCAGCCCACGGGTAGCGGGGGGTCGTCAAGAGACCCAGTACTTC
TRBV4-2	TRBJ1-5	TRBD1	15	.	CASSQEGQTNQPQHF	TGTGCCAGCAGCCAAGAGGGACAGACAAATCAGCCCCAGCATTTT
TRBV6-5	TRBJ1-1	.	13	.	CASTRTQNTEAFF	TGTGCCAGCACCCGGACACAAAACACTGAAGCTTTCTTT
TRBV5-1	TRBJ2-2	TRBD2	16	.	CASSYDGGVSTGELFF	TGCGCCAGCAGCTATGACGGGGGGGTATCCACCGGGGAGCTGTTTTTT
TRBV5-4	TRBJ2-6	TRBD1	18	once	CASSSPGQEFSGANVLTF	TGTGCCAGCAGCTCTCCGGGACAGGAATTCTCTGGGGCCAACGTCCTGACTTTC
TRBV7-9	TRBJ1-4	TRBD1	17	.	CASSLRDRAATNEKLFF	TGTGCCAGCAGCCTACGGGACAGGGCCGCAACTAATGAAAAACTGTTTTTT
TRBV21-1	TRBJ1-2	.	16	.	CASSAVDGEGTYGYTF	TGTGCCAGCAGCGCAGTAGACGGAGAGGGTACCTATGGCTACACCTTC
TRBV4-2	TRBJ2-7	TRBD2	15	.	CASREAGGGVNEQYF	TGTGCCAGCAGAGAAGCGGGCGGGGGGGTCAACGAGCAGTACTTC
TRBV21-1	TRBJ1-1	.	14	.	CASPWGNGDTEAFF	TGTGCCAGCCCTTGGGGAAACGGGGACACTGAAGCTTTCTTT
TRBV6-1	TRBJ1-2	.	16	few	CASSEAPSSPFYGYTF	TGTGCCAGCAGTGAAGCCCCAAGTTCCCCTTTCTATGGCTACACCTTC
TRBV29-1	TRBJ2-7	.	13	.	CSVIPGSSTKQYF	TGCAGCGTAATTCCGGGAAGTTCCACCAAGCAGTACTTC
TRBV11-2	TRBJ1-1	.	14	.	CASSLEQVATEAFF	TGTGCCAGCAGCTTAGAACAGGTAGCCACTGAAGCTTTCTTT
TRBV27	TRBJ2-1	TRBD1	17	.	CASRNWDRGVSYNEQFF	TGTGCCAGCAGGAATTGGGACAGGGGGGTGTCCTACAATGAGCAGTTCTTC
TRBV2	TRBJ1-5	.	14	.	CASSEARVDQPQHF	TGTGCCAGCAGTGAAGCCAGGGTCGATCAGCCCCAGCATTTT
TRBV6-6	TRBJ2-3	TRBD1	15	.	CASRWTGTHTDTQYF	TGTGCCAGCAGGTGGACAGGGACCCACACAGATACGCAGTATTTT
TRBV14	TRBJ2-7	.	16	.	CASSQDRSTVSYEQYF	TGTGCCAGCAGCCAAGATCGCTCGACCGTATCCTACGAGCAGTACTTC
TRBV4-1	TRBJ1-2	.	14	.	CASSQDSGTGGYTF	TGCGCCAGCAGCCAAGATTCAGGTACCGGTGGCTACACCTTC
TRBV30	TRBJ2-2	TRBD2	15	.	CACIGLAGNTGELFF	TGTGCCTGTATAGGACTAGCGGGGAACACCGGGGAGCTGTTTTTT
TRBV6-5	TRBJ1-1	.	12	.	CASSRRETEAFF	TGTGCCAGCAGTCGCAGGGAGACTGAAGCTTTCTTT
TRBV7-2	TRBJ2-3	.	12	.	CASSSGTYTQYF	TGTGCCAGCAGCTCGGGCACGTATACGCAGTATTTT
TRBV12-5	TRBJ1-1	TRBD1	17	.	CASGLVLGQGADTEAFF	TGTGCTAGTGGTTTGGTATTAGGACAGGGGGCGGACACTGAAGCTTTCTTT
TRBV12-5	TRBJ1-6	TRBD1	18	.	CASASQLGQGSYNSPLHF	TGTGCTAGTGCCTCGCAACTGGGACAGGGATCCTATAATTCACCCCTCCACTTT
TRBV6-1	TRBJ1-1	.	15	.	CASSNHRAQNTEAFF	TGTGCCAGCAGCAATCACAGGGCACAGAACACTGAAGCTTTCTTT
TRBV15	TRBJ2-2	.	15	.	CATSRGGANTGELFF	TGTGCCACCAGCAGGGGGGGCGCGAACACCGGGGAGCTGTTTTTT
TRBV7-9	TRBJ2-7	TRBD1	14	.	CASSFGTGGFGQYF	TGTGCCAGCAGCTTCGGGACAGGGGGGTTCGGGCAGTACTTC
TRBV11-3	TRBJ2-7	.	13	.	CASSWGEDYEQYF	TGTGCCAGCAGCTGGGGGGAGGACTACGAGCAGTACTTC
TRBV4-3	TRBJ1-2	.	14	.	CASSQDRTIYGYTF	TGCGCCAGCAGCCAAGATAGAACTATCTATGGCTACACCTTC
TRBV28	TRBJ1-2	.	13	.	CASSVAGIYGYTF	TGTGCCAGCAGTGTGGCAGGGATCTATGGCTACACCTTC
TRBV19	TRBJ2-7	.	15	.	CASRYNRDPSYEQYF	TGTGCCAGTAGGTACAACCGGGACCCTTCCTACGAGCAGTACTTC
TRBV19	TRBJ1-1	.	14	.	CASSRRNMNTEAFF	TGTGCCAGTAGCCGACGGAATATGAACACTGAAGCTTTCTTT
TRBV5-6	TRBJ2-1	.	14	.	CASSLGTVYNEQFF	TGTGCCAGTTCCCTGGGGACTGTTTACAATGAGCAGTTCTTC
TRBV4-3	TRBJ2-5	.	14	.	CASSQDGGSGTQYF	TGCGCCAGCAGCCAAGACGGCGGCTCTGGGACCCAGTACTTC
TRBV7-2	TRBJ1-5	.	16	.	CASSSGGGVSNQPQHF	TGTGCCAGCAGCTCTGGGGGAGGGGTTAGCAATCAGCCCCAGCATTTT
TRBV30	TRBJ2-7	TRBD1	14	.	CAWSVQQGAYEQYF	TGTGCCTGGAGTGTACAGCAGGGGGCCTACGAGCAGTACTTC
TRBV7-9	TRBJ1-6	TRBD1	16	.	CASRSDRVLHNSPLHF	TGTGCCAGCAGGTCAGACAGGGTACTCCATAATTCACCCCTCCACTTT
TRBV28	TRBJ1-1	TRBD1	13	.	CASSLFQGAEAFF	TGTGCCAGCAGTTTATTTCAGGGGGCTGAAGCTTTCTTT
TRBV2	TRBJ2-2	.	13	.	CASRRVSAGELFF	TGTGCCAGCAGAAGGGTTAGCGCCGGGGAGCTGTTTTTT
TRBV9	TRBJ1-4	TRBD1	15	once	CASSETGTGYEKLFF	TGTGCCAGCAGCGAAACCGGGACAGGGTATGAAAAACTGTTTTTT
TRBV7-2	TRBJ2-7	TRBD1	13	.	CASSAWTGIEQYF	TGTGCCAGCAGCGCATGGACAGGGATCGAGCAGTACTTC
TRBV30	TRBJ1-2	.	15	once	CAWRVVAAANYGYTF	TGTGCCTGGAGAGTCGTTGCGGCAGCAAACTATGGCTACACCTTC
TRBV3-1/TRBV3-2	TRBJ1-2	TRBD1	13	.	CASSQGQGGIFTF	TGTGCCAGCAGCCAGGGACAGGGGGGGATTTTCACCTTC
TRBV6-1	TRBJ1-1	TRBD1	12	.	CASREGDREAFF	TGTGCCAGCAGAGAAGGGGACAGAGAAGCTTTCTTT
TRBV10-3	TRBJ2-3	TRBD1	16	once	CAISGSGTGDADTQYF	TGTGCCATCAGTGGCTCCGGGACAGGGGACGCAGATACGCAGTATTTT
TRBV12-3/TRBV12-4	TRBJ1-2	.	13	few	CASAAELHYGYTF	TGTGCCAGCGCGGCGGAGCTCCACTATGGCTACACCTTC
TRBV5-5	TRBJ2-7	.	15	.	CASSLGTDFYYEQYF	TGTGCCAGCAGCTTGGGCACCGACTTTTACTACGAGCAGTACTTC